A single sample gave rise to the 7 T cell receptor beta chains below, sequenced in a study of blood T cell repertoires in COVID-19. The table came from immunoSEQ multiplex PCR; TCRdb's copy has only in-frame clones and leaves some out. Found here are about 160,000 clones, 87% of them singletons; the top ten hold roughly 4%. Sequencing was carried out using peripheral blood. All receptors derive from a woman aged 60-70 years with active or convalescent COVID-19.

This rearrangement joins TRBV5-4 to TRBJ1-1, with 10 bases identical to TRBD1. CDR1 is SGHNT, CDR2 YYREEE, per germline (reference sequence). With V trimmed by 4 bases and J by 3 bases, 3 bases remained unmatched. This CDR3 is built from 14 residues. CDR3 nucleotide sequence: TGTGCCAGCAGCCGACAGGGGGCGGACACTGAAGCTTTCTTT. Translating gives CASSRQGADTEAFF.

The chain uses TRBV10-2 and TRBJ2-7; 9 bases map to TRBD2. Unmatched junction bases numbered 8, after V lost 3 bases and J lost 5 bases. Germline CDR1 is WSHSY and CDR2 is SAAADI. The CDR3 contains 15 residues. The CDR3 region is CASSDPGLASDEQYF. CDR3 coding DNA: TGCGCCAGCAGTGATCCGGGACTAGCTAGCGACGAGCAGTACTTC.

The chain couples TRBV18 to TRBJ1-1; D is undetermined. CDR1 and CDR2 from the germline V gene are KGHSH and LQKENI. This CDR3 is 13 amino acids long. Trimming left V 3 bases short and J 5 bases short, with 10 bases between. The CDR3 loop reads CASSPYPGTEAFF. The CDR3 coding sequence is TGTGCCAGCTCACCGTATCCGGGAACTGAAGCTTTCTTT.

This chain connects TRBV18 to TRBJ1-1, with 12 bases fitting TRBD1. V shed 3 bases, J shed 1 base, and the junction held 6 bases outside the gene matches. The CDR3 contains 17 residues. CDR1 and CDR2 (germline): KGHSH, LQKENI. The CDR3 bases are TGTGCCAGCTCACCGATCGGGACAGGGGGCAAGAACACTGAAGCTTTCTTT. It yields the protein CASSPIGTGGKNTEAFF.

Regarding this clone: Sequence at one end of the junction differs from germline and may be a read error. The chain carries TRBV3-1 (or the pseudogene TRBV3-2) and TRBJ2-7, with D perhaps TRBD1 (5 bases). The CDR3 consists of 12 residues. The germline V gene has CDR1 LGHDT and CDR2 YNNKEL (reference sequence). CDR3 amino acids: CASSQATAHRHF. In nucleotides, the CDR3 is TGTGCCAGCAGCCAAGCCACGGCCCACAGGCACTTC.

The rearrangement links TRBV4-1 to TRBJ2-5; 7 positions match TRBD2. Looked up from germline, CDR1 is MGHRA and CDR2 is YSYEKL. The V gene end was trimmed by 4 bases and the J gene end by 2 bases; junction bases not matched to a gene: 7. This CDR3 is 15 amino acids long. This chain's CDR3 is CASSPLTGGQETQYF. For the CDR3, the DNA is TGCGCCAGCAGCCCACTTACGGGAGGTCAAGAGACCCAGTACTTC.

The chain is built from TRBV7-2 and TRBJ1-4, with D maybe TRBD1 (5 bases). The ends were cut back, 1 base at V and 15 bases at J, with 18 bases in the middle. The CDR3 consists of 14 residues. Germline assignment: CDR1 SGHTA and CDR2 FQGNSA. The CDR3 loop is CASSLDGAGRNVFF. CDR3 in DNA: TGTGCCAGCAGCTTAGATGGGGCAGGGCGAAATGTGTTTTTT.